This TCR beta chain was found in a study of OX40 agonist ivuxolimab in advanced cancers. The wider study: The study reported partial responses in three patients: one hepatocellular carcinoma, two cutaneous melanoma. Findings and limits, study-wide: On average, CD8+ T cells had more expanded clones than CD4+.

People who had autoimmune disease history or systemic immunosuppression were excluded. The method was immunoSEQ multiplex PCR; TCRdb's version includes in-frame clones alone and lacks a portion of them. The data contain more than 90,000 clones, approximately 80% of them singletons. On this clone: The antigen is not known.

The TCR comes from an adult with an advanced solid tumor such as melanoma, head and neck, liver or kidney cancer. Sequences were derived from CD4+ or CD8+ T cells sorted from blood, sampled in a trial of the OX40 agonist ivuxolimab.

The CDR3 nucleotides read TGTGCCAGCAGCCCTGGACCGAACACCGGGGAGCTGTTTTTT. It specifies CASSPGPNTGELFF. This chain links TRBV4-2 with TRBJ2-2, with D uncertain. Germline assignment: CDR1 LGHNA and CDR2 YNFKEQ. The CDR3 totals 14 residues. V shed 4 bases and J shed 0 bases, with 6 bases lying between them.